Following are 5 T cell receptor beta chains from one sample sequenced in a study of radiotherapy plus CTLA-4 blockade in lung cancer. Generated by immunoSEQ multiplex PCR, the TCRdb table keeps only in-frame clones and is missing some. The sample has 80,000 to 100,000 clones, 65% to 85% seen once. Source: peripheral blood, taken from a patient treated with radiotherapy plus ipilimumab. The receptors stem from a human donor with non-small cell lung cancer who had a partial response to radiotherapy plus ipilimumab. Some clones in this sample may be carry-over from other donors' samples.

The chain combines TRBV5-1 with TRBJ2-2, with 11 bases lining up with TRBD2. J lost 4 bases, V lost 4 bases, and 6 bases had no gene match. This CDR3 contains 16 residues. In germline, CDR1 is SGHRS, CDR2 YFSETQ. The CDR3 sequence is CASSTLAGGSTGELFF. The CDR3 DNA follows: TGCGCCAGCAGCACTCTAGCGGGAGGAAGCACCGGGGAGCTGTTTTTT.

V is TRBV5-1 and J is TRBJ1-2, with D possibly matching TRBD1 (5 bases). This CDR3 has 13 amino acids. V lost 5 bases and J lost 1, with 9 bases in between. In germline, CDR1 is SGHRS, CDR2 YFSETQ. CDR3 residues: CASSEQVNYGYTF. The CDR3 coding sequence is TGCGCCAGCAGTGAACAGGTTAACTATGGCTACACCTTC.

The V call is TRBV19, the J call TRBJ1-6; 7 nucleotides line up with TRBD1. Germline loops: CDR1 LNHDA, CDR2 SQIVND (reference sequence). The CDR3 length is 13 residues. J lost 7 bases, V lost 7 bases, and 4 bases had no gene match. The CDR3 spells CASKTTGNSPLHF. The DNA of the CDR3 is TGTGCCAGTAAAACGACAGGGAATTCACCCCTCCACTTT.

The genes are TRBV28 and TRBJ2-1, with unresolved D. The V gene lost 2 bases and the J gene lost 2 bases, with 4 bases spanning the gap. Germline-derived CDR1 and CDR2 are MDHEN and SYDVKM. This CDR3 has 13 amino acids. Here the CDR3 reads CASSLGPYNEQFF. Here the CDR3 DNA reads TGTGCCAGCAGTTTAGGGCCCTACAATGAGCAGTTCTTC.

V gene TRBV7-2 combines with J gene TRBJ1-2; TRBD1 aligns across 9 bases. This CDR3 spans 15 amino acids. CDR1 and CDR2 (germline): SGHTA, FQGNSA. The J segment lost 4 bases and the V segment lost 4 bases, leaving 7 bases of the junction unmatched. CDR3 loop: CASSSRGDRAYGYTF. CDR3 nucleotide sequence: TGTGCCAGCAGCTCCCGGGGGGACAGGGCCTATGGCTACACCTTC.